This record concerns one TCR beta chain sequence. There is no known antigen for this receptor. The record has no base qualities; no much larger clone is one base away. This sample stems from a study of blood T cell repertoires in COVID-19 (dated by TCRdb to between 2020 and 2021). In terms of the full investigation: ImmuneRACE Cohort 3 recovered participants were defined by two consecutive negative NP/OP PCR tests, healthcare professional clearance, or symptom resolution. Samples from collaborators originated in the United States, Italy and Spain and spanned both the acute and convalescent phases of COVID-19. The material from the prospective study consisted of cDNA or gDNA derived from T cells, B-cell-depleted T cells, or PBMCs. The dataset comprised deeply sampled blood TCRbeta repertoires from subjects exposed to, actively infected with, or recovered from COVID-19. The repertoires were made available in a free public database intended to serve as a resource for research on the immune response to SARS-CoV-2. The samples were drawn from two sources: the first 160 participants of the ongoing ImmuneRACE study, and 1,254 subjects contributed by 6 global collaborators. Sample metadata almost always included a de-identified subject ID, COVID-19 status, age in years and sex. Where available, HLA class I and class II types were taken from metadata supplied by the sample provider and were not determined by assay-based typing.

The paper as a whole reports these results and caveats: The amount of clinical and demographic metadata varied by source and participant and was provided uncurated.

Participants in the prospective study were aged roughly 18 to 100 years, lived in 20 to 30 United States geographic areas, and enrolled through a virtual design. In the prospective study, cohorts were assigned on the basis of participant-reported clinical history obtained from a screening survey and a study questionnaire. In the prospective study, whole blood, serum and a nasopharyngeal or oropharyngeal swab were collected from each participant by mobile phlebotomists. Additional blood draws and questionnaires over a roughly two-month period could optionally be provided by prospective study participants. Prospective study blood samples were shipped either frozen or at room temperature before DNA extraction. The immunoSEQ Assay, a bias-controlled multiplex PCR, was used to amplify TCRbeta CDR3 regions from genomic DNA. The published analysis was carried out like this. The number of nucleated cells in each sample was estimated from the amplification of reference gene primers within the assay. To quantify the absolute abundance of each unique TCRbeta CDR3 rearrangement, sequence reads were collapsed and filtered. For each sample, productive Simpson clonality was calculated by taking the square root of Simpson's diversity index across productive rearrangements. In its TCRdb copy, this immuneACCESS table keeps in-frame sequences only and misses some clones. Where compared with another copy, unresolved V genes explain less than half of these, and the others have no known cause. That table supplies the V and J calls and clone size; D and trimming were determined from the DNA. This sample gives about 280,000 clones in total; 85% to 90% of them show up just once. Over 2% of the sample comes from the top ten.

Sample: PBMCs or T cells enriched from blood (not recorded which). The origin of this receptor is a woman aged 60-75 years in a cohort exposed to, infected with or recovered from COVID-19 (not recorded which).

The DNA sequence is given as TGTGCCAGCAGTGCATCGTTGGACAGCCCCTACGAGCAGTACTTC. The resulting protein is CASSASLDSPYEQYF. The rearrangement joined TRBV27 to TRBJ2-7; 6 matching bases give a weak D call of TRBD1. The CDR1 and CDR2 encoded by the germline V gene (reference sequence) are MNHEY and SMNVEV. V and J are truncated by 5 bases and 2 bases respectively, leaving an intervening sequence of 16 bases. Taken from cysteine to phenylalanine, the CDR3 has 15 residues. Just CDR3 DNA is preserved here, 45 bases in frame from base 1.